What follows is one T cell receptor (beta chain) and its context. In the authors' workflow: It was from reference gene primer amplification that nucleated cell counts were estimated. Profiling relied on immunoSEQ multiplex PCR, and the TCRdb table lists in-frame clones only, not all of them. The V and J calls and clone size were taken over from that table, and D and trimming were inferred from the DNA. Of around 120,000 clones in the sample, 90% were seen once. The record originates from a study of blood T cell repertoires in COVID-19. The CDR3 is made up of 14 amino acids. Germline CDR1 is MRHNA and CDR2 is SNTAGT. V lost 3 bases, J lost 4 bases, and 7 bases lay in between.

The chain links TRBV6-4 to TRBJ2-6; D call uncertain. The sequencing input was peripheral blood. The source is a human donor with active COVID-19. The donor label of this sample is uncertain. CDR3 coding DNA: TGTGCCAGCAGTGAGTCTATCGGGGCCAACGTCCTGACTTTC. Translating gives CASSESIGANVLTF.